The TCR beta chain described here comes from a study of T cell repertoires in cytomegalovirus infection. Via MiXCR, TCRdb re-called the reads, giving one row per CDR3 protein. Of about 260,000 distinct CDR3 sequences listed, approximately 14% are singletons. The CDR3 is made up of 13 amino acids. CDR1 is SGHTA, CDR2 FQGNSA, per germline. After removal of 2 bases from V and 4 bases from J, the junction contained 0 bases not matched to a gene. This clonotype occurred many times. The V and J genes are TRBV7-2 and TRBJ2-7, with TRBD2 matching 9 bases. Source material: PBMCs. The TCR originated in a human donor in good health (CMV status not recorded). Some clones in this sample may be carry-over from other donors' samples. CDR3 residues: CASSLTSGYEQYF. In DNA form, the CDR3 reads TGTGCCAGCAGCTTAACTAGCGGGTACGAGCAGTACTTC.